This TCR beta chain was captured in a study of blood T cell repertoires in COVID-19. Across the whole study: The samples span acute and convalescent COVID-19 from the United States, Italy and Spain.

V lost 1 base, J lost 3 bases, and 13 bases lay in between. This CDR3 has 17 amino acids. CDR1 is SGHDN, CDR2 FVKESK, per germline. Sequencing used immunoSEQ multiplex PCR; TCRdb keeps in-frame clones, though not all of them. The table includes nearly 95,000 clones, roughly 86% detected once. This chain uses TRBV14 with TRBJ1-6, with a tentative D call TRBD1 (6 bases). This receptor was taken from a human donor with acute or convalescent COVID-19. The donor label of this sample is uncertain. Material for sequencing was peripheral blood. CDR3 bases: TGTGCCAGCAGCCAAGGCGTGACAGGCCTCTATAATTCACCCCTCCACTTT. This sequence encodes CASSQGVTGLYNSPLHF.